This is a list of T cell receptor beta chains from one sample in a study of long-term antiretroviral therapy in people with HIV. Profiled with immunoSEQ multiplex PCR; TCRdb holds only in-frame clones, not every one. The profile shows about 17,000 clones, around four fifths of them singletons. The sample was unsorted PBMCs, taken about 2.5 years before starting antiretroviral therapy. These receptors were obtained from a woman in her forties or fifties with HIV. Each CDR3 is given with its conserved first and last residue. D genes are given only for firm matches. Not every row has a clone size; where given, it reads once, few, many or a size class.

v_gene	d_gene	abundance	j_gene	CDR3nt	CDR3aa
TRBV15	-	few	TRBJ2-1	TGTGCCACCAGCAGGGACTCTTACAATGAGCAGTTCTTC	CATSRDSYNEQFF
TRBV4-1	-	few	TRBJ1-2	TGCGCCAGCAGCCAAGATTGGACAGTGGACGGCTACACCTTC	CASSQDWTVDGYTF
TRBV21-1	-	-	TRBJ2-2	TGTGCCAGCAGCAACTGTCTAGAGGGCGACACCGGGGAGCTGTTTTTT	CASSNCLEGDTGELFF
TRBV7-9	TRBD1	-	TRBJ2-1	TGTGCCAGCAGCTCCGGGACAGGGGAGCCGAACCAAAATGAGCAGTTCTTC	CASSSGTGEPNQNEQFF
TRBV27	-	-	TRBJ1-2	TGTGCCAGCAGTCGGGACCGATTCTATGGCTACACCTTC	CASSRDRFYGYTF
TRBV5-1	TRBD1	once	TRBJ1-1	TGCGCCAGCAGCCCAACGGGACAGCCACCCTTGAAGAACACTGAAGCTTTCTTT	CASSPTGQPPLKNTEAFF
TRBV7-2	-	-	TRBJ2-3	TGTGCCAGCAGCTCAGGGGACCCAATCCCCGCAGATACGCAGTATTTT	CASSSGDPIPADTQYF
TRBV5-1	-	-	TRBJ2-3	TGCGCCAGCAGCTCATTCTTGACAGGCCCGACAGATACGCAGTATTTT	CASSSFLTGPTDTQYF
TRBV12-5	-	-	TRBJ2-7	TGTGCTAGTGGTTTGGTAGCGGAGGCCACCTACGAGCAGTACTTC	CASGLVAEATYEQYF
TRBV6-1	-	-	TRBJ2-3	TGTGCCAGCAGTGAAGCAGGGTATGGGGATACGCAGTATTTT	CASSEAGYGDTQYF
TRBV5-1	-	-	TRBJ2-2	TGCGCCAGCAGCTACTATCAGATGGGCGCCGGGGAGCTGTTTTTT	CASSYYQMGAGELFF
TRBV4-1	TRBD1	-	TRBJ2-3	TGCGCCAGCAGCCAAGGGTGGGACAGAGACACAGATACGCAGTATTTT	CASSQGWDRDTDTQYF
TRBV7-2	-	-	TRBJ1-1	TGTGCCAGCACTCCATGGAGGGGCGGGGGGAACACTGAAGCTTTCTTT	CASTPWRGGGNTEAFF
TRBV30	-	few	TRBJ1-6	TGTGCCTGGAGTGGGGGGCAAGATTCACCCCTCCACTTT	CAWSGGQDSPLHF
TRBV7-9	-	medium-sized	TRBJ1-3	TGTGCCAGCAGCCCAGGGTCGGGGGCCTCTGGAAACACCATATATTTT	CASSPGSGASGNTIYF
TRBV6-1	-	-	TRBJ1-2	TGTGCCAGCAGTGTTAATCCTAACTATGGTTACACCTTC	CASSVNPNYGYTF
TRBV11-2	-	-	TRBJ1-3	TGTGCCAGCACCCTTCTCGGGTCCGGGACAACTGGAAACACCATATATTTT	CASTLLGSGTTGNTIYF
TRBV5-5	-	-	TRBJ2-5	TGTGCCAGCAGTTTTCAACAAGAGACCCAGTACTTC	CASSFQQETQYF
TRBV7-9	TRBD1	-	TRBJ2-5	TGTGCCAGCAGCTTAGGACAGGGCCAAGAGACCCAGTACTTC	CASSLGQGQETQYF
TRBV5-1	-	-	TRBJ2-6	TGCGCCAGCAGCGGAGGAGGGGCTGGGGCCAACGTCCTGACTTTC	CASSGGGAGANVLTF
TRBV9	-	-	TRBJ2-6	TGTGCCAGCAGCGGGGACACTCATTTCCTATCTGGGGCCAACGTCCTGACTTTC	CASSGDTHFLSGANVLTF
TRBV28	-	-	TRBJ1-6	TGTGCCAGCAGGTCTACAGGGCCCAGGGGTTCACCCCTCCACTTT	CASRSTGPRGSPLHF
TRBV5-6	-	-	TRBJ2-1	TGTGCCAGCACCCTGGGGGGCTTTGGGCAGTTCTTC	CASTLGGFGQFF
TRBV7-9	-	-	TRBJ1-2	TGTGCCAGCAGCAGGGAGACCTATGGTGGCTACACCTTC	CASSRETYGGYTF
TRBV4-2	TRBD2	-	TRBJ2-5	TGTGCCAGCAGCCAAGAAACGTTTCCTAGCGGCCTTGTTCAAGAGACCCAGTACTTC	CASSQETFPSGLVQETQYF
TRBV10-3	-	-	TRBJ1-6	TGTGCCATCAGTGAGGGGGGGGAGAGCTATAATTCACCCCTCCACTTT	CAISEGGESYNSPLHF
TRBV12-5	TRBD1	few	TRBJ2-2	TGTGCTAGCCAGGGGGCGGTCGGGGAGCTGTTTTTT	CASQGAVGELFF
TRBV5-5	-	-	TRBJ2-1	TGTGCCAGCAGCTTAGAGTCAGCAGACTACAATGAGCAGTTCTTC	CASSLESADYNEQFF
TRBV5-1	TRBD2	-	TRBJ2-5	TGCGCCAGCAGCTACTCGCGGGGGGGACAAGAGACCCAGTACTTC	CASSYSRGGQETQYF
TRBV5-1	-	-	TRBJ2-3	TGCGCCAGCAGCTCGCCGTTGGCGAGCACAGATACGCAGTATTTT	CASSSPLASTDTQYF
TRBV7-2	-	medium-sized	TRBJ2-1	TGTGCCAGCAGCCCCTCCCCGGGAATGACGGACAATGAGCAGTTCTTC	CASSPSPGMTDNEQFF
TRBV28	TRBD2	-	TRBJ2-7	TGTGCCAGCAGTTTAGGACTAGCGGGGGGGTACGAGCAGTACTTC	CASSLGLAGGYEQYF
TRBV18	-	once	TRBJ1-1	TGTGCCAGCTCCCTAATTTTGGGCACCCCAATCCAGTACACTGAAGCTTTCTTT	CASSLILGTPIQYTEAFF
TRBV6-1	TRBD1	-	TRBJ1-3	TGTGCCAGCAGTGTAGACAGGGGGCGAGGAAACACCATATATTTT	CASSVDRGRGNTIYF
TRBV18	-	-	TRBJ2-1	TGTGCCAGCTCACCACGGCAGGGCCAGCGATACTCCTACAATGAGCAGTTCTTC	CASSPRQGQRYSYNEQFF
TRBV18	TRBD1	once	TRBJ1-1	TGTGCCAGCTCACCCCTCGGGACAGACACTGAAGCTTTCTTT	CASSPLGTDTEAFF
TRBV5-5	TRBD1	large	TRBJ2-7	TGTGCCAGCAGCCTAGGGACAGGGGGCTTAGAGGAGCAGTACTTC	CASSLGTGGLEEQYF
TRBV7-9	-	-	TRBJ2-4	TGTGCCAGCAGCCAAGAATGGCCAAGGGGGGACATTCAGTACTTC	CASSQEWPRGDIQYF
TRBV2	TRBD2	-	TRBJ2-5	TGTGCCAGCAGTGAAATAGCGGGGGGCCAAGAGACCCAGTACTTC	CASSEIAGGQETQYF
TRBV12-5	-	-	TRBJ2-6	TGTGCTAGTGGTTTAATGGGGACCGGGGCCAACGTCCTGACTTTC	CASGLMGTGANVLTF
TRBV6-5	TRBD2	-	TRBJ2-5	TGTGCCAGCAGTTACTCTGAGCGGGGGCCCCAAGAGACCCAGTACTTC	CASSYSERGPQETQYF